One sample yielded the 17 T cell receptor beta chains listed below, sequenced in a study of T cells in Graves' hyperthyroidism and ophthalmopathy. RNA transcripts gave rise to amplified TCR beta CDR3 regions. An initial round of RT-PCR targeting the TCR CDR3 relied on the HTBI primer set. In TCRdb, the multiplex PCR reads were re-called with MiXCR into one record per CDR3 protein. Among about 660,000 distinct CDR3 sequences, roughly 46% were seen once, and the ten largest hold about 7%. Sequenced sample: peripheral blood or thyroid tissue (not recorded which). The source of these receptors is an adult man with Graves' disease, either hyperthyroidism or ophthalmopathy (not recorded which).

This clonotype was counted ten times or more. The V call is TRBV24-1, the J call TRBJ1-2; D is unresolved. Per germline, CDR1 KGHDR and CDR2 SFDVKD. V was shortened by 4 bases and J by 8 bases, with 13 bases between the two germline ends. The CDR3 contains 13 residues. CDR3 nucleotide sequence: TGTGCCACCAGTGAATCGGGTTCGGGAGGCTACACCTTC. Amino acids: CATSESGSGGYTF.

A few counts support this clonotype. This chain connects TRBV7-2 to TRBJ1-6; 7 bases fit TRBD1. Per the germline V gene, CDR1 is SGHTA and CDR2 is FQGNSA. This CDR3 spans 13 amino acids. V shed 11 bases, J shed 9 bases, and the junction held 10 bases outside the gene matches. The CDR3 here is CAWKRQGGSPLHF. The CDR3 DNA follows: TGTGCCTGGAAGAGACAGGGCGGTTCACCCCTCCACTTT. Full variable domain (missing parts from reference TRBV7-2 and TRBJ1-6): GAGVSQSPSNKVTEKGKDVELRCDPISGHTALYWYRQSLGQGLEFLIYFQGNSAPDKSGLPSDRFSAERTGGSVSTLTIQRTQQEDSAVYLCAWKRQGGSPLHFGNGTRLTVT.

CDR3 coding DNA: TGTGCCAGCAGCGTAGGGGGCGGGGAGACCCAGCATTTT. Translating gives CASSVGGGETQHF. The chain recombines TRBV9 with TRBJ1-5, with D perhaps TRBD1 (5 bases). Trimming cost V 0 bases and J 11 bases, with 12 bases left between them. Germline V gene sequence: CDR1 SGDLS, CDR2 YYNGEE. CDR3 length: 13 amino acids.

The chain links TRBV20-1 to TRBJ2-7; D is uncertain. Deletions cut 1 base from V and 2 bases from J, with 12 bases between. CDR1 and CDR2 from the germline V gene are DFQATT and SNEGSKA (reference sequence). The CDR3 runs 14 residues. CDR3 sequence (DNA): TGCAGTGCTAGAGGTCCTGGCGGCCCCTACGAGCAGTACTTC. Protein sequence: CSARGPGGPYEQYF.

This clonotype showed up just a few times. The chain couples TRBV6-1 to TRBJ1-6, with D perhaps TRBD1 (5 bases). Looked up from germline, CDR1 is MNHNS and CDR2 is SASEGT. The CDR3 extends over 13 amino acids. Trimming took off 8 bases at V and 3 bases at J, with 8 bases between the two ends. The CDR3 loop reads CASRGIYNSPLHF. DNA for the CDR3: TGTGCCAGCCGGGGGATCTATAATTCACCCCTCCACTTT.

This chain connects TRBV24-1 to TRBJ1-2, with D perhaps TRBD1 (6 bases). Trimming removed 7 bases at V and 7 bases at J, with 18 bases between. Per germline, CDR1 KGHDR and CDR2 SFDVKD. The CDR3 is 14 residues long. The CDR3 sequence is CATSGENRVGGYTF. CDR3 coding DNA: TGTGCCACCAGCGGGGAGAACAGGGTTGGTGGCTACACCTTC.

This clonotype was seen ten or more times. This chain connects TRBV29-1 to TRBJ1-4; D possibly corresponds to TRBD1 (6 bases). Trimming pared 6 bases from V and 0 bases from J, leaving 14 bases between. The V gene's germline CDR1 is SQVTM and CDR2 ANQGSEA. The CDR3 totals 15 residues. DNA of the CDR3: TGCAGCGTCGGGGGAACAGGGTCAACTAATGAAAAACTGTTTTTT. Protein product: CSVGGTGSTNEKLFF.

This clonotype was observed a handful of times. V is TRBV19 and J is TRBJ2-7; no reliable D call. CDR1 is LNHDA and CDR2 is SQIVND in the germline V gene (reference sequence). Trimming shortened V by 2 bases and J by 2 bases, and 13 bases separated the two germline ends. CDR3 length: 15 amino acids. The CDR3 DNA follows: TGTGCCAGTAGTATAAGTACGACTTGGGCCTACGAGCAGTACTTC. Translated: CASSISTTWAYEQYF.

The table lists this clonotype with many counts. CDR3 sequence: CASSLVDQGDTEAFF. The CDR3 DNA reads as TGTGCCAGCAGCTTAGTGGACCAGGGGGACACTGAAGCTTTCTTT. The chain uses TRBV7-2 and TRBJ1-1, with TRBD1 matching 7 bases. CDR1 is SGHTA, CDR2 FQGNSA, per germline. CDR3 length: 15 residues. J lost 3 bases, V lost 1 base, and 5 bases had no gene match.

This clonotype came up many times. V gene TRBV24-1 combines with J gene TRBJ2-7; 8 bases match TRBD2. Germline V lookup: CDR1 KGHDR, CDR2 SFDVKD. V dropped 4 bases and J dropped 7; count of bases not matched to a gene: 8. The CDR3 consists of 14 residues. The CDR3 spells CATSDGRAVEEQYF. CDR3 in DNA: TGTGCCACCAGTGACGGGAGGGCCGTCGAAGAGCAGTACTTC.

Of note for this clonotype: This may be a read error, as it is one base from a much larger clone. This chain connects TRBV24-1 to TRBJ1-2, with unresolved D. Germline CDR1 KGHDR, CDR2 SFDVKD. Trimming took off 4 bases at V and 0 bases at J, with 8 bases between the two ends. CDR3 length: 14 residues. The CDR3 sequence is CATSELVSNYGYTF. In nucleotides, the CDR3 is TGTGCCACCAGTGAACTAGTTTCTAACTATGGCTACACCTTC.

This clonotype was found a few times. This chain joins TRBV10-3 and TRBJ1-1; D is uncertain. This CDR3 is 14 amino acids long. V shed 10 bases and J shed 1 base, with 16 bases lying between them. Looked up from germline, CDR1 is ENHRY and CDR2 is SYGVKD. The CDR3 nucleotides are TGTGCCAGCACCCCCTCCGACGGGAACACTGAAGCTTTCTTT. Translated, it gives CASTPSDGNTEAFF.

V and J are TRBV7-2 and TRBJ1-2, with a weak D call TRBD1 (6 bases). The CDR3 spans 20 residues. Germline V gives CDR1 SGHTA, CDR2 FQGNSA. Trimming cost V 5 bases and J 2 bases, with 30 bases left between them. CDR3 DNA: TGTGCCAGCAGCCAAGAGAGGAGGTCCCCCGGGCAGGGACAAAACTATGGCTACACCTTC. This gives the protein CASSQERRSPGQGQNYGYTF.

This clonotype occurred a few times. A read error may account for a junction end that differs from germline. The chain combines TRBV7-9 with TRBJ2-7; 9 nucleotides match TRBD2. Germline values: CDR1 SEHNR, CDR2 FQNEAQ (reference sequence). CDR3 length equals 15 residues. In DNA, the CDR3 is TGCGCCAGCAGCTTGGCCGGCGGGGGGGCCGCCGAGCAGTACTTC. Encoded protein: CASSLAGGGAAEQYF.

The gene calls are TRBV10-3 and TRBJ2-7, with 9 bases aligning to TRBD1. The CDR3 spans 13 residues. Per germline, CDR1 ENHRY and CDR2 SYGVKD. Losses at the gene ends were 7 bases for V and 4 bases for J; bases not matched to a gene: 5. The chain's CDR3 is CAIKGTGKYEQYF. Here the CDR3 DNA reads TGTGCCATCAAAGGGACAGGGAAGTACGAGCAGTACTTC.

V and J are TRBV10-2 and TRBJ1-1; a weak D match, TRBD1 (6 bases). Trimming stripped 7 bases from V and 7 bases from J, with 13 bases between. Germline V gene data show CDR1 as WSHSY and CDR2 as SAAADI. The CDR3 runs to 12 residues. Here the CDR3 DNA reads TGCGCCAGCATTAACAGGGTGAGTGAAGCTTTCTTT. It yields the protein CASINRVSEAFF.

This clonotype was seen more than once but under ten times. CDR3 amino acids: CASSETPKGNTIYF. DNA of the CDR3: TGTGCCAGCAGCGAAACCCCCAAAGGAAACACCATATATTTT. This sequence joins TRBV9 and TRBJ1-3, with unresolved D. Trimming left V 3 bases short and J 4 bases short, with 11 bases between. The CDR3 is made up of 14 amino acids. Germline V gene data show CDR1 as SGDLS and CDR2 as YYNGEE.